The text below deals with one T cell receptor (beta chain). No antigen is known for it. One junction end disagrees with the germline gene, perhaps due to a read error. This sample was taken from a study of T cell repertoires in aging, cancer and after chemotherapy. Study summary: Approximately 9.6 million TCR reads were in the whole dataset.

Study-level points and caveats: Compared with age-matched healthy donors, untreated hematological or solid cancer patients showed higher blood TCR clonality. These repertoire data do not allow conclusions about immunological memory after chemotherapy.

Multiplex touch-down PCR with TRB-A/B primers amplified rearranged V-D-J TRB sequences. Each CDR3 protein is one row after TCRdb ran MiXCR on the multiplex PCR reads. The sample has more than 350 distinct CDR3 sequences, 30% to 35% seen once. Amplification of TCR beta used genomic DNA extracted from peripheral blood. The CDR3 contains 18 residues. Germline CDR1 reads SGHDT; CDR2 reads YYEEEE. V is TRBV5-6 and J is TRBJ2-3; 13 bases align to TRBD2. Sequencing was carried out using blood. The sequence derives from a human donor with a solid tumor. CDR3 in amino acids: CASSLGIGLAGVADTQYF. The CDR3 coding sequence is TGCGCCAGCAGCTTGGGAATCGGACTAGCGGGAGTTGCAGATACGCAGTATTTT.